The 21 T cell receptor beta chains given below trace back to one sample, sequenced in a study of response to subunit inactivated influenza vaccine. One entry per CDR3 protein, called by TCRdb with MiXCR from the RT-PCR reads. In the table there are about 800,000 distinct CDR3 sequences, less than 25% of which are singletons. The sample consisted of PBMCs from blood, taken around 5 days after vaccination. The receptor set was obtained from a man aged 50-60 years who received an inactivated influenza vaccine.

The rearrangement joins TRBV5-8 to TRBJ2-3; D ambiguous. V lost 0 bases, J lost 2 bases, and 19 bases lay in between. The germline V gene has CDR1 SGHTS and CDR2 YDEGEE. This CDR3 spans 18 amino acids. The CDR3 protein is CASSLAPPAQISTDTQYF. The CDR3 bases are TGTGCCAGCAGCTTGGCCCCGCCGGCACAAATTTCCACAGATACGCAGTATTTT.

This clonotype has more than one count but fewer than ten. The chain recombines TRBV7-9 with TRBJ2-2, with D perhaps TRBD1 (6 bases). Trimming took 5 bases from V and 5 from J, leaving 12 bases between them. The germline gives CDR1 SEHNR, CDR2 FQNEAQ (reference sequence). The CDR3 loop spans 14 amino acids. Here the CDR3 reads CASSTQQGTGELFF. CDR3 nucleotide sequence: TGTGCCAGCAGCACACAACAGGGAACCGGGGAGCTGTTTTTT.

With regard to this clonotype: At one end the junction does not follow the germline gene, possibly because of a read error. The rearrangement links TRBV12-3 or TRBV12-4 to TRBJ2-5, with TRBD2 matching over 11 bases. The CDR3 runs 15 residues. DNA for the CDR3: TGTGCCAGCAGTCTAGCGGGGGGAAGGGTCGAGACCCAGTACTTC. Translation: CASSLAGGRVETQYF.

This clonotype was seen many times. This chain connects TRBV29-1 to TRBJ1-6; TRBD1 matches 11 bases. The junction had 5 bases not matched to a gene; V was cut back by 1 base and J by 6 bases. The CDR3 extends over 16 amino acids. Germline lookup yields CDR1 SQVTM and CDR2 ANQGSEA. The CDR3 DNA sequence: TGCAGCGTTGAAGCCGACGGGACAGGGGGTAATTCACCCCTCCACTTT. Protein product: CSVEADGTGGNSPLHF.

CDR3: CASSNTGDEQFF. Here the CDR3 DNA reads TGTGCCAGCAGCAACACAGGGGATGAGCAGTTCTTC. The genes are TRBV5-5 and TRBJ2-1; 7 bases match TRBD1. Germline trimming cut 4 bases from V and 8 bases from J; bases unmatched to any gene: 3. The CDR3 totals 12 residues. The V gene's germline CDR1 is SGHKS and CDR2 YYEKEE (reference sequence).

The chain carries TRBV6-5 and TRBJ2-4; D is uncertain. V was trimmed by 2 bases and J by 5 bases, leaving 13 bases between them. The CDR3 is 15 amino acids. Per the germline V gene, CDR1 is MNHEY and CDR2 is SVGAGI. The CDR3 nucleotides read TGTGCCAGCAGTTACGATCGGTTGCAGCAAAACATTCAGTACTTC. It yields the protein CASSYDRLQQNIQYF.

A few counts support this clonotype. CDR3 sequence (DNA): TGCAGCGTCCGGCAGGCGGGGAATGAGCAGTTCTTC. It is translated as CSVRQAGNEQFF. The chain combines TRBV29-1 with TRBJ2-1, with a possible D match to TRBD2 (6 bases). V shed 6 bases and J shed 7 bases, with 13 bases lying between them. The CDR3 length is 12 residues. Germline values: CDR1 SQVTM, CDR2 ANQGSEA.

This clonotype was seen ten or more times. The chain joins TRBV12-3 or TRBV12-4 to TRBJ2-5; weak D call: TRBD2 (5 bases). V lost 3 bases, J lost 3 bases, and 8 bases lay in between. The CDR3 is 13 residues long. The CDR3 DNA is TGTGCCAGCAGTTTTGGACTGGAAGAGACCCAGTACTTC. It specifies CASSFGLEETQYF.

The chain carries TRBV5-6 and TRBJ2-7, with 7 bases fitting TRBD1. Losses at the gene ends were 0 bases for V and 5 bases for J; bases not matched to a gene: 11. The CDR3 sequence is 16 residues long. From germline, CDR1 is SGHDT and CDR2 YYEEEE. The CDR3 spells CASSLAVTDRYHEQYF. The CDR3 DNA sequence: TGTGCCAGCAGCTTGGCCGTGACGGACAGGTATCACGAGCAGTACTTC. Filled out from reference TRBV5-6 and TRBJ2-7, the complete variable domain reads DAGVTQSPTHLIKTRGQQVTLRCSPKSGHDTVSWYQQALGQGPQFIFQYYEEEERQRGNFPDRFSGHQFPNYSSELNVNALLLGDSALYLCASSLAVTDRYHEQYFGPGTRLTVT.

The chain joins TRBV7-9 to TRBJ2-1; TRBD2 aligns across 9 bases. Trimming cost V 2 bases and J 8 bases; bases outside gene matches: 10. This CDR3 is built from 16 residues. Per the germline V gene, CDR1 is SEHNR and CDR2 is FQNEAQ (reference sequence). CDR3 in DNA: TGTGCCAGCAGCTTACGGCGCGGGAGGGGGGGAGATGAGCAGTTCTTC. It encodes CASSLRRGRGGDEQFF.

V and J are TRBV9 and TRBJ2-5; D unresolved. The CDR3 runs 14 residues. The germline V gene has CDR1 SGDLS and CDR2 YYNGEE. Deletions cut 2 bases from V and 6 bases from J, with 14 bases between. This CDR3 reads CASSVGQAGQTQYF. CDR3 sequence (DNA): TGTGCCAGCAGCGTGGGTCAGGCAGGTCAGACCCAGTACTTC.

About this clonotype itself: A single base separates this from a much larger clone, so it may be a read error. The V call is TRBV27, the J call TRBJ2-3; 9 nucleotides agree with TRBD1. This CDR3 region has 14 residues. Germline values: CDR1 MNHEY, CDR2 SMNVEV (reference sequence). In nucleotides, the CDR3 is TGTGCCAGCAGTAGGACAGGGGAGGGCAATACGCAGTGTTTT. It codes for CASSRTGEGNTQCF.

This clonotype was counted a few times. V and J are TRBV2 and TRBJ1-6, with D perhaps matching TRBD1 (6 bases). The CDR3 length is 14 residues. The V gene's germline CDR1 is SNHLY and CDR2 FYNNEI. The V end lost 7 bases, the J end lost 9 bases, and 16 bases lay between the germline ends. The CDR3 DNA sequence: TGTGCCAGCATAGGGCAGGGGAGAATTTCACCCCTCCACTTT. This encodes CASIGQGRISPLHF.

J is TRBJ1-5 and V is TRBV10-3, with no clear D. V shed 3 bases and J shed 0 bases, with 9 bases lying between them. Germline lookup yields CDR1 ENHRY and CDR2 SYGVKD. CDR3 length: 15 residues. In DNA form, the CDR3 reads TGTGCCATCAGTGATGGGCAGAGTAGCAATCAGCCCCAGCATTTT. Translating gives CAISDGQSSNQPQHF.

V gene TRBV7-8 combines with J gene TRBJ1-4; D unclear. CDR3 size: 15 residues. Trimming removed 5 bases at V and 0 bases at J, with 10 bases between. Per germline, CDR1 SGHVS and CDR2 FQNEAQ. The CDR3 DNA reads TGTGCCAGCAGCGTGGGTGATGCAACTAATGAAAAACTGTTTTTT. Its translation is CASSVGDATNEKLFF.

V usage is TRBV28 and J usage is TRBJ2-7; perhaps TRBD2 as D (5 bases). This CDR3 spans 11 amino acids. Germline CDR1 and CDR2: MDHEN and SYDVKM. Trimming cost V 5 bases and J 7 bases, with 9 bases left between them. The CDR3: CASSGLGEQYF. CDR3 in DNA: TGTGCCAGCAGTGGACTCGGGGAGCAGTACTTC.

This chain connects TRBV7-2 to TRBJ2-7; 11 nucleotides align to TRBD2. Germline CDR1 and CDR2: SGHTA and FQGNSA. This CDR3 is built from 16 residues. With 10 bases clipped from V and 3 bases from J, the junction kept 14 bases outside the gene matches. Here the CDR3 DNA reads TGTGCCATCGAGCGGACTAGCGGGCGCCCTTTCTACGAGCAGTACTTC. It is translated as CAIERTSGRPFYEQYF.

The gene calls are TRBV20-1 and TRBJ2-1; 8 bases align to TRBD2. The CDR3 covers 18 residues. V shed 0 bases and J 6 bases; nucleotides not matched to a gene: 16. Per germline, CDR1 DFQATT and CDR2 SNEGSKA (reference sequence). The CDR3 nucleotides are TGCAGTGCTAGAGACCTGACGAGCGGGAGCCTCTACTTCAATGAGCAGTTCTTC. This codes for CSARDLTSGSLYFNEQFF.

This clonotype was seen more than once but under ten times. CDR3 residues: CASSPPGTGLLTQYF. The CDR3 DNA is TGTGCCAGCAGCCCGCCCGGGACAGGGTTATTAACGCAGTATTTT. This chain connects TRBV28 to TRBJ2-3; 9 bases are shared with TRBD1. The CDR3 totals 15 residues. Trimming removed 6 bases from V and 9 bases from J; junction bases left unmatched: 13. Germline V gene lookup returns CDR1 MDHEN and CDR2 SYDVKM.

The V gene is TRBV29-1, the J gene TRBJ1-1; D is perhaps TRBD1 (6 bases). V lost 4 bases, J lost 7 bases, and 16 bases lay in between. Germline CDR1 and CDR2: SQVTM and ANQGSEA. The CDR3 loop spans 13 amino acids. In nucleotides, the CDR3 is TGCAGCGTTGGTGGACAGTTGGCTGTTGAAGCTTTCTTT. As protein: CSVGGQLAVEAFF.

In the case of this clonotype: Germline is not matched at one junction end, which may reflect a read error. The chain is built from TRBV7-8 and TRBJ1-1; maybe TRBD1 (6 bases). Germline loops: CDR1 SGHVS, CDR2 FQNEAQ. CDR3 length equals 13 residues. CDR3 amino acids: CASSILQTGEALF. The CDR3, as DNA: TGTGCCAGCAGCATACTACAGACAGGAGAAGCTTTATTT. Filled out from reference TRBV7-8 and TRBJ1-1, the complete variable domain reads GAGVSQSPRYKVAKRGQDVALRCDPISGHVSLFWYQQALGQGPEFLTYFQNEAQLDKSGLPSDRFFAERPEGSVSTLKIQRTQQEDSAVYLCASSILQTGEALFGQGTRLTVV.